A selection of T cell receptor beta chains follows, all from one sample in a study of T cell repertoires in cytomegalovirus infection. Their antigen targets remain unknown. TCRdb recomputed calls from the reads with MiXCR, one row per CDR3 protein. Here the sample spans 200,000 to 250,000 distinct CDR3 sequences, about 39% being singletons. The sequencing used CD8+ T cells from cultured PBMCs, collected from culture after CMV antigen stimulation. Receptors were obtained from a human donor in good health (CMV status not recorded). Some clones in this sample may be carry-over from other donors' samples. CDR3s include the opening cysteine and the closing phenylalanine or tryptophan. Fields, in order: D gene, J gene, V gene, CDR3 length, clone size, CDR3 DNA, CDR3 protein. D genes are given only for firm matches. Expanded clones get a size class; other rows say once, few or many, or leave the size out.

TRBD2 TRBJ2-1 TRBV5-6 16 . TGTGCCAGCAGCCTCCCGAGCGGGAGAGCGGGATTTGAGCAGTTCTTC CASSLPSGRAGFEQFF
. TRBJ2-1 TRBV12-3/TRBV12-4 10 few TGTGCCAGCAGTTTTTATGAGCAGTTCTTC CASSFYEQFF
. TRBJ2-1 TRBV6-2/TRBV6-3 14 few TGTGCCAGCAGTTATCGGGGAGTCTACAATGAGCAGTTCTTC CASSYRGVYNEQFF
. TRBJ2-7 TRBV27 14 few TGTGCCAGCAGTTTACAGGGTCCCTTGTACGAGCAGTACTTC CASSLQGPLYEQYF
. TRBJ1-3 TRBV6-5 16 . TGTGCCAGCAGCCCCGGGGTTCCCAACTCTGGAAACACCATATATTTT CASSPGVPNSGNTIYF
. TRBJ2-7 TRBV11-2 14 few TGTGCCAGCACCCCAGCCGGGACGTTGTACGAGCAGTACTTC CASTPAGTLYEQYF
TRBD1 TRBJ1-3 TRBV12-3/TRBV12-4 14 few TGTGCCAGCAGCTCAGGGGGAGCGGGAAACACCATATATTTT CASSSGGAGNTIYF
TRBD1 TRBJ2-7 TRBV7-9 15 few TGTGCCAGCAGCTTTACCGGGACAGAATCCTACGAGCAGTACTTC CASSFTGTESYEQYF
. TRBJ2-7 TRBV7-6 14 few TGTGCCAGCAGCTCAAGTGTGTCCCCGTGGGAGCAGTACTTC CASSSSVSPWEQYF
. TRBJ2-5 TRBV7-8 14 few TGTGCCAGCAGCTTAGCGACTATGCGGGAGACCCAGTACTTC CASSLATMRETQYF
. TRBJ2-7 TRBV4-1 14 . TGCGCCAGCAGCCACCCGGGACCAGCCTACGAGCAGTACTTC CASSHPGPAYEQYF
. TRBJ2-1 TRBV7-4 16 . TGTGCCAGCAGCTCCCAAGGGGGTCCTCACCGCAATGAGCAGTTCTTC CASSSQGGPHRNEQFF
TRBD2 TRBJ2-1 TRBV5-4 16 few TGTGCCAGCAGCCCTTCCCGACTAGCGCGTCAAAATGAGCAGTTCTTC CASSPSRLARQNEQFF
. TRBJ1-1 TRBV5-6 15 many TGTGCCAGCAGCTTTTCGTGGCAGGGAGGGACTGAAGCTTTCTTT CASSFSWQGGTEAFF
. TRBJ1-2 TRBV28 15 . TGTGCCAGCAGTTCTGACAGGCAGGGTAGGAGAGGCTACACCTTC CASSSDRQGRRGYTF
. TRBJ1-1 TRBV10-3 17 . TGTGCCATCAGTGAGTCGATGGGGGGGCAACGGAACACTGAAGCTTTCTTT CAISESMGGQRNTEAFF
. TRBJ1-4 TRBV11-2 14 once TGTGCCAGCAGCTTAGACAGGTCTCTTGAAAAACTGTTTTTT CASSLDRSLEKLFF
. TRBJ1-3 TRBV5-6 15 . TGTGCCAGCAGCTTCGGACAGTACTCTGGAAACACCATATATTTT CASSFGQYSGNTIYF
. TRBJ2-7 TRBV7-2 14 many TGTGCCAGCAGCTTAGACAGGTCAACCTACGAGCAGTACTTC CASSLDRSTYEQYF
. TRBJ2-5 TRBV12-3/TRBV12-4 16 . TGTGCCAGCAGTTTTACGGGCAAACACTTCGAAGAGACCCAGTACTTC CASSFTGKHFEETQYF
. TRBJ1-5 TRBV7-8 20 . TGTGCCAGCAGCTTAGCAATGTTGGGGGGGGAGGCATATAGCAATCAGCCCCAGCATTTT CASSLAMLGGEAYSNQPQHF
TRBD2 TRBJ2-3 TRBV28 17 . TGTGCCAGCAGCCATCCCTTGCGGGAGGGCCCCACAGATACGCAGTATTTT CASSHPLREGPTDTQYF
. TRBJ2-5 TRBV27 13 . TGTGCCAGCAGTTTCGGTACCCGAGGGACCCAGTACTTC CASSFGTRGTQYF
. TRBJ2-6 TRBV7-9 14 few TGTGCCAGCAGCGTGAGCTCTGGGGCCAACGTCCTGACTTTC CASSVSSGANVLTF
. TRBJ2-7 TRBV7-2 11 few TGTGCCAGCACCCAACGGAGCGAGCAGTACTTC CASTQRSEQYF
. TRBJ1-3 TRBV6-1 15 . TGTGCCAGCAGTGACCCAGCAGGGCGCGGAAACACCATATATTTT CASSDPAGRGNTIYF
TRBD1 TRBJ1-3 TRBV7-6 18 . TGTGCCAGCGGAACCACTCACGACAGGGCCAACCCTGGAAACACCATATATTTT CASGTTHDRANPGNTIYF
TRBD1 TRBJ2-5 TRBV7-7 15 few TGTGCTAGCAGCCCCGGGACAGGCGATCAAGAGACCCAGTACTTC CASSPGTGDQETQYF
. TRBJ1-1 TRBV6-6 11 . TGTGCCAGCAGTAGGTACACTGAAGCTTTCTTT CASSRYTEAFF
TRBD2 TRBJ2-1 TRBV7-2 15 few TGTGCCAGCAGCCCGGGACTAGCGGGAGAGAATGAGCAGTTCTTC CASSPGLAGENEQFF
TRBD2 TRBJ2-1 TRBV7-3 15 few TGTGCCAGCAGCTTAATCGGGGGGGAGTACAATGAGCAGTTCTTC CASSLIGGEYNEQFF